Each of the 15 T cell receptor beta chains below was sequenced from the same sample in a study of blood T cell repertoires in COVID-19. Only in-frame clones appear in the TCRdb table, and some are missing; sequencing was by immunoSEQ multiplex PCR. The data hold approximately 220,000 clones, with 75% to 90% observed a single time. Material: PBMCs or T cells enriched from blood (not recorded which). Source of these receptors: a woman in her 30s who had been exposed to COVID-19.

CDR3 protein: CASSEGQPGYGYTF. CDR3 sequence (DNA): TGTGCCAGCTCGGAGGGACAGCCCGGCTATGGCTACACCTTC. The chain is built from TRBV18 and TRBJ1-2; TRBD1 aligns across 7 bases. Germline values: CDR1 KGHSH, CDR2 LQKENI. This CDR3 is 14 amino acids long. Losses at the gene ends were 6 bases for V and 4 bases for J; bases not matched to a gene: 8.

This chain connects TRBV19 to TRBJ1-5; unclear D gene. The CDR3 runs to 12 residues. The V gene lost 9 bases and the J gene lost 6 bases, with 12 bases spanning the gap. Germline V gives CDR1 LNHDA, CDR2 SQIVND (reference sequence). CDR3 region: CASGMLGQPQHF. CDR3 sequence (DNA): TGTGCCAGCGGGATGTTAGGTCAGCCCCAGCATTTT.

The J gene is TRBJ2-1, the V gene TRBV5-1, with D possibly matching TRBD2 (5 bases). CDR1 and CDR2 (germline): SGHRS, YFSETQ. This CDR3 is 14 amino acids long. The ends were cut back, 2 bases at V and 6 bases at J, with 12 bases in the middle. The CDR3 DNA is TGCGCCAGCAGCTTCGGAGGTGGTGGCAATGAGCAGTTCTTC. It translates to CASSFGGGGNEQFF.

This rearrangement joins TRBV2 to TRBJ1-4; D uncertain. The CDR3 is 13 amino acids. The V and J ends lost 10 bases and 7 bases respectively, with 16 bases between them. Germline loops: CDR1 SNHLY, CDR2 FYNNEI. The CDR3 sequence: CATLSNRGEKLFF. The DNA for the CDR3 is TGTGCCACCCTTTCTAATCGGGGTGAAAAACTGTTTTTT. Full variable domain (remainder filled in from reference TRBV2 and TRBJ1-4): EPEVTQTPSHQVTQMGQEVILRCVPISNHLYFYWYRQILGQKVEFLVSFYNNEISEKSEIFDDQFSVERPDGSNFTLKIRSTKLEDSAMYFCATLSNRGEKLFFGSGTQLSVL.

The J gene is TRBJ1-2, the V gene TRBV7-3, with 7 bases fitting TRBD1. After removal of 1 base from V and 5 bases from J, the junction contained 1 base not matched to a gene. Germline CDR1 and CDR2: SGHTA and FQGTGA. This CDR3 has 13 residues. CDR3: CASSLRQGYGYTF. DNA for the CDR3: TGTGCCAGCAGCTTAAGACAGGGATATGGCTACACCTTC.

The chain is built from TRBV28 and TRBJ1-5; D not certain. Germline V gene sequence: CDR1 MDHEN, CDR2 SYDVKM. The CDR3 contains 16 residues. V lost 2 bases, J lost 2 bases, and 13 bases lay in between. The CDR3 DNA reads TGTGCCAGCAGTTTAAGTTTAGTTCGGGGCAATCAGCCCCAGCATTTT. Its protein product is CASSLSLVRGNQPQHF.

This clone was found a few times. The CDR3 reads CASSSVRGALYNEQFF. Here the CDR3 DNA reads TGTGCCAGCAGCTCAGTACGGGGGGCCCTTTACAATGAGCAGTTCTTC. The chain is built from TRBV7-8 and TRBJ2-1; D is perhaps TRBD2 (7 bases). CDR3 length equals 16 residues. Germline V gene data show CDR1 as SGHVS and CDR2 as FQNEAQ. V lost 4 bases to trimming and J lost 4 bases, with 17 bases between them.

This clone was seen a single time. The genes are TRBV5-1 and TRBJ1-2; D uncertain. V shed 0 bases and J shed 4 bases, with 10 bases lying between them. The CDR3 consists of 14 residues. The germline V gene has CDR1 SGHRS and CDR2 YFSETQ. The CDR3 spells CASSLDEGFYGYTF. CDR3 sequence (DNA): TGCGCCAGCAGCTTGGATGAGGGCTTCTATGGCTACACCTTC. The entire variable domain, with the rest obtained from reference TRBV5-1 and TRBJ1-2, is as follows: KAGVTQTPRYLIKTRGQQVTLSCSPISGHRSVSWYQQTPGQGLQFLFEYFSETQRNKGNFPGRFSGRQFSNSRSEMNVSTLELGDSALYLCASSLDEGFYGYTFGSGTRLTVV.

The rearrangement joins TRBV11-3 to TRBJ2-2, with TRBD2 as a possible D gene (5 bases). Germline CDR1 reads SGHNT; CDR2 reads YENEEA. V lost 1 base and J lost 4, with 7 bases in between. CDR3 length: 14 amino acids. CDR3 coding DNA: TGTGCCAGCAGCTTAGCGGCGGGCACCGGGGAGCTGTTTTTT. Translation gives CASSLAAGTGELFF. The full variable domain, in which reference TRBV11-3 and TRBJ2-2 provide the parts outside the CDR3, is EAGVVQSPRYKIIEKKQPVAFWCNPISGHNTLYWYLQNLGQGPELLIRYENEEAVDDSQLPKDRFSAERLKGVDSTLKIQPAELGDSAVYLCASSLAAGTGELFFGEGSRLTVL.

The chain joins TRBV19 to TRBJ2-7, with D possibly being TRBD2 (5 bases). Trimming took off 1 base at V and 3 bases at J, with 10 bases between the two ends. Per germline, CDR1 LNHDA and CDR2 SQIVND (reference sequence). This CDR3 has 14 residues. The CDR3 is CASSIGDGGYEQYF. CDR3 DNA: TGTGCCAGTAGTATAGGGGATGGAGGCTACGAGCAGTACTTC.

The V gene is TRBV5-1, the J gene TRBJ2-2, with 8 bases fitting TRBD2. Germline values: CDR1 SGHRS, CDR2 YFSETQ. The CDR3 is 17 residues long. V lost 2 bases and J lost 1; bases outside the gene matches: 7. CDR3 loop: CASSFPSGGWNTGELFF. In DNA, the CDR3 is TGCGCCAGCAGCTTTCCGAGCGGGGGCTGGAACACCGGGGAGCTGTTTTTT.

The chain is built from TRBV6-5 and TRBJ1-1; D perhaps matches TRBD1 (6 bases). Germline V gene sequence: CDR1 MNHEY, CDR2 SVGAGI. The CDR3 length is 13 residues. Trimming cost V 8 bases and J 1 base, with 11 bases left between them. The CDR3 DNA follows: TGTGCCAGCCTAATCAGGGGGAACACTGAAGCTTTCTTT. This sequence encodes CASLIRGNTEAFF.

This clone was detected a few times. This chain joins TRBV12-3 or TRBV12-4 and TRBJ1-2; D is perhaps TRBD1 (5 bases). Trimming removed 10 bases from V and 4 bases from J, with 16 bases in between. CDR3 size: 13 residues. CDR3 coding DNA: TGTGCCACCCTCGGGGGGGTGGGCTATGGCTACACCTTC. Translating it yields CATLGGVGYGYTF.

The CDR3 region has the DNA TGTGCCAGGGGGGGGAAGCAGGATACGCAGTATTTT. It specifies CARGGKQDTQYF. The chain combines TRBV21-1 with TRBJ2-3; the table calls TRBD2, which could not be checked here. TRBV21-1 is assigned pseudogene status. CDR3 size: 12 residues.

The J gene is TRBJ2-2, the V gene TRBV6-5; D is unresolved. Germline loops: CDR1 MNHEY, CDR2 SVGAGI. CDR3 length: 11 residues. The CDR3 nucleotides read TGTGTCGTATTTCTTTCCGGGGAGCTGTTTTTT. Translated: CVVFLSGELFF.